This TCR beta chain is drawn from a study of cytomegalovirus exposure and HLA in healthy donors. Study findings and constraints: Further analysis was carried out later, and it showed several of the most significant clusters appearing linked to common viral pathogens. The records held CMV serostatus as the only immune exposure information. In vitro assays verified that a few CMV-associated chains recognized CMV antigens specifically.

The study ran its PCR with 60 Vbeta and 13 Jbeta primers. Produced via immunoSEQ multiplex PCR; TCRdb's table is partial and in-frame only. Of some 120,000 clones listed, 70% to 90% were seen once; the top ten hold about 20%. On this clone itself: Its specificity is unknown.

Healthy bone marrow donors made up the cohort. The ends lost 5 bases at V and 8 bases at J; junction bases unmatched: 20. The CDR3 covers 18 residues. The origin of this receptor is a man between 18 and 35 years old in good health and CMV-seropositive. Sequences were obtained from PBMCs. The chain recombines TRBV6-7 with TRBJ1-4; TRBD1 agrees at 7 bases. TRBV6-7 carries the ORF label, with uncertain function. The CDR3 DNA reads TGTGCCAGCAGTCCCACTGACAGGGTCGGGGGTTCATGGGAAAAACTGTTTTTT. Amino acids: CASSPTDRVGGSWEKLFF.